This T cell receptor beta chain stems from a study of cytomegalovirus exposure and HLA in healthy donors. The primer mix had 60 Vbeta and 13 Jbeta primers. Produced via immunoSEQ multiplex PCR; TCRdb's table is partial and in-frame only. Of 70,000 to 95,000 clones listed, about 80% are singletons. Whole-study findings and limits: TCR beta chain V- and J-gene trimming was linked, in a later analysis, to a missense variant in DCLRE1C. Productive rates of about 90% or about 30% were seen for most TCR beta V segments in an earlier analysis. In a later analysis, HLA-C alleles had the fewest associated TCRs, DRB1 alleles the most. A later analysis associated roughly 15,000 TCR beta sequences with HLA alleles at a 0.05 false discovery rate.

As regards this clone: Its antigen is currently unknown.

Germline loops: CDR1 SNHLY, CDR2 FYNNEI. V lost 4 bases to trimming and J lost 8 bases; unmatched junction nucleotides: 7. This CDR3 spans 15 amino acids. This TCR was sampled from a young man in good health and CMV-seropositive. The chain recombines TRBV2 with TRBJ1-4; 10 bases line up with TRBD1. The sequenced material came from PBMCs. CDR3 residues: CASSVPGTGVEKLFF. The CDR3 DNA sequence: TGTGCCAGCAGTGTACCCGGGACAGGGGTCGAAAAACTGTTTTTT.